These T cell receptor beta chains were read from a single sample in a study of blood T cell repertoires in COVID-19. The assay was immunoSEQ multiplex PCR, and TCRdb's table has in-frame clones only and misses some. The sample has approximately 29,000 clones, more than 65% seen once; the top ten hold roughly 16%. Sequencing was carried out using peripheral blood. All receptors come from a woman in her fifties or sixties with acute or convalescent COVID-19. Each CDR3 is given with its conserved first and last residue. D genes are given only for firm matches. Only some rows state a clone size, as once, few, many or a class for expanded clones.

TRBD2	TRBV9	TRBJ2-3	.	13	CASTGGGSDTQYF
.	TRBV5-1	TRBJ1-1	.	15	CASSLVGDKGTEAFF
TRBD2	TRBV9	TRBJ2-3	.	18	CASSVDPGLAGGRDTQYF
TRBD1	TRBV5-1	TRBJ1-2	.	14	CASSTGTANYGYTF
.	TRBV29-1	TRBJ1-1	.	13	CSARTDQNTEAFF
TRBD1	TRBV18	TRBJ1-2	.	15	CASSPQGGLLDGYTF
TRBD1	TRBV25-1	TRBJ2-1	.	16	CASMRTGTGSYNEQFF
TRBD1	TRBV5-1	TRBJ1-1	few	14	CASNRDSTSTEAFF
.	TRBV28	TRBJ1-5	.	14	CASRGLPANQPQHF
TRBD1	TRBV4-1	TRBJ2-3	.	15	CASSTGTASTDTQYF
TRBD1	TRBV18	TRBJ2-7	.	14	CASSPGQGSYEQYF
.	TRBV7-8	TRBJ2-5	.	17	CASSLGLQGLYQETQYF
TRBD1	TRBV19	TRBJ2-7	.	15	CASSTYPGGPYEQYF
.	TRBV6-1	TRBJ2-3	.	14	CASSDRGRTDTQYF
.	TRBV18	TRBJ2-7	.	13	CASSVGASYEQYF
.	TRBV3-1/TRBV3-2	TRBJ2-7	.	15	CASSPSGVSGGEQYF
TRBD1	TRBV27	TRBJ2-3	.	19	CASSLSGTGLGAYTDTQYF
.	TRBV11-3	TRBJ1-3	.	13	CASSPSPGNTIYF
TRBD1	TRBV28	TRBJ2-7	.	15	CASSPTGTGAYEQYF
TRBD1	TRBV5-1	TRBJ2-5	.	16	CASTGQGATLGETQYF
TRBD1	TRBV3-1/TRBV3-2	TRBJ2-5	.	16	CASSPSLTGVEETQYF
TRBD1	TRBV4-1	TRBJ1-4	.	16	CASSQSLTGAGEKLFF
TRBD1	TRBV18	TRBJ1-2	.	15	CASSPGAGGSGGYTF
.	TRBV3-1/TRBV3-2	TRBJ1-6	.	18	CASSCLRPIIHHNSPLHF
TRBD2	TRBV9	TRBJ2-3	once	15	CASNLAGGLADTQYF
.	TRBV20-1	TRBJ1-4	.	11	CSASYNEKLFF
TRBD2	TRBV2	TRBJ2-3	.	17	CASSDLGLAGVQDTQYF
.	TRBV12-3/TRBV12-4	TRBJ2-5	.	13	CAIGDSRGETQYF
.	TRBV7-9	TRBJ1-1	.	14	CASSLGRSNTEAFF
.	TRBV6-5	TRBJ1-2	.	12	CASCGRAYGYTF
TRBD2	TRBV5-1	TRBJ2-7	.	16	CASSLLIDPGRDEQYF
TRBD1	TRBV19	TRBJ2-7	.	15	CASSTEAGTGSEQYF
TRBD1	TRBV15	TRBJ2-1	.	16	CATSRSRGTGNNEQFF
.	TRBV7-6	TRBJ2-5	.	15	CASSPAGHLEETQYF
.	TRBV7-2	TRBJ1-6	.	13	CASSFLRNSPLHF
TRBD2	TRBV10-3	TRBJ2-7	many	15	CAIGGILAGPYEQYF
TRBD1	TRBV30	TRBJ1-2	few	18	CAWSPTGVSGVSTHGYTF
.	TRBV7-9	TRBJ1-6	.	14	CASSLATGNSPLHF
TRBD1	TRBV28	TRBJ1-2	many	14	CASSPAGGDYGYTF
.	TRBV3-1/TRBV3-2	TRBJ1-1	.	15	CASSQEYTRNTEAFF
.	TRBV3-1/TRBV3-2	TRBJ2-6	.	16	CASSQDLASGANVLTF
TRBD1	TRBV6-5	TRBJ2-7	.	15	CASSYRGQAWDEQYF
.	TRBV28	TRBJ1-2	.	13	CASRSVGLYGYTF
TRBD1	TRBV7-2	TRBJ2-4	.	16	CASSQDRGRYKNIQYF
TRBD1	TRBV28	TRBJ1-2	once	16	CASSPRGRGLNYGYTF
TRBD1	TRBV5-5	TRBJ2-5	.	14	CASSRQGIGETQYF